The sequence of this T cell receptor beta chain was determined in a study of blood T cell repertoires in COVID-19. Across the whole study: The United States, Italy and Spain provided the acute and convalescent COVID-19 samples. PBMCs, B-cell-depleted T cells, or T cells provided the cDNA or gDNA that made up the material.

The CDR3 length is 19 residues. Germline trimming cut 5 bases from V and 5 bases from J; bases unmatched to any gene: 16. Germline V gene lookup returns CDR1 SGHNT and CDR2 YENEEA. Seattle patient enrollment occurred during active infection, with longitudinal follow-up thereafter. Authors' methods: The assay estimated nucleated cells by amplifying reference gene primers. The method was immunoSEQ multiplex PCR; TCRdb's version includes in-frame clones alone and lacks a portion of them. That table is the source of V, J and clone size, and D and trimming were worked out from the DNA. The data contain around 270,000 clones, about 91% of them singletons.

This chain connects TRBV11-3 to TRBJ2-3; TRBD2 agrees at 13 bases. The clonotype comes from a person aged 18-30 years with COVID-19, enrolled during active disease. Sequencing used peripheral blood. The CDR3 loop is CASSLTIRTSGSVGDTQYF. The DNA of the CDR3 is TGTGCCAGCAGCCTCACCATAAGGACTAGCGGGAGCGTCGGAGATACGCAGTATTTT.